The next 11 T cell receptor beta chains were all read from a single sample in a study of blood T cell repertoires in COVID-19. Using immunoSEQ multiplex PCR, the repertoire was profiled, and TCRdb retains in-frame clones only, with some absent. The sample gives roughly 300,000 clones, about 89% of which show up once; approximately 5.3% is in the top ten. Sequencing was carried out using PBMCs or T cells enriched from blood (not recorded which). All receptors come from a woman in her twenties or thirties who had recovered from COVID-19.

V and J are TRBV10-3 and TRBJ2-7, with 8 bases aligning to TRBD2. The CDR3 is 15 amino acids. Germline CDR1 ENHRY, CDR2 SYGVKD. V gave up 3 bases and J gave up 6 bases; unmatched junction bases: 10. The chain's CDR3 is CAISDLGGEGIEQYF. In nucleotides, the CDR3 is TGTGCCATCAGTGACCTCGGGGGGGAGGGTATCGAGCAGTACTTC.

This clone was seen only a few times. The rearrangement uses TRBV19 and TRBJ1-4; 9 nucleotides agree with TRBD1. The CDR3 sequence is 15 residues long. V lost 6 bases, J lost 5 bases, and 7 bases stayed unmatched. Germline-derived CDR1 and CDR2 are LNHDA and SQIVND (reference sequence). CDR3 sequence (DNA): TGTGCCAGTAGGGCTACCGGGACAGGGAATGAAAAACTGTTTTTT. Encoded protein: CASRATGTGNEKLFF.

CDR3 residues: CASGRDSGKTQYF. The CDR3 DNA reads as TGTGCTAGTGGTCGCGACAGTGGGAAGACCCAGTACTTC. The chain combines TRBV12-5 with TRBJ2-5, with D perhaps matching TRBD1 (5 bases). The CDR3 loop spans 13 amino acids. V was trimmed by 5 bases and J by 6 bases, leaving 13 bases between them. Germline V gene lookup returns CDR1 LGHNT and CDR2 FRNRAP.

This clone was recorded a few times. The chain couples TRBV30 to TRBJ1-2; 8 bases match TRBD1. The CDR3 totals 12 residues. V dropped 4 bases and J dropped 8; count of bases not matched to a gene: 6. Germline CDR1 GTSNPN, CDR2 SVGIG (reference sequence). Here the CDR3 reads CAWTGGGGGYTF. Here the CDR3 DNA reads TGTGCCTGGACAGGGGGCGGTGGGGGCTACACCTTC.

This clone appeared a few times. J is TRBJ2-5 and V is TRBV9, with 13 bases identical to TRBD2. J lost 4 bases, V lost 0 bases, and 3 bases had no gene match. Germline-derived CDR1 and CDR2 are SGDLS and YYNGEE. This CDR3 has 16 residues. CDR3 residues: CASSVGLAGGPETQYF. The CDR3, as DNA: TGTGCCAGCAGCGTAGGACTAGCGGGGGGACCAGAGACCCAGTACTTC.

This chain links TRBV2 with TRBJ1-6; no definite D call. Germline lookup yields CDR1 SNHLY and CDR2 FYNNEI. The V end lost 7 bases, the J end lost 0 bases, and 10 bases lay between the germline ends. CDR3 size: 15 residues. CDR3 nucleotide sequence: TGTGCCAGCAACGGCGGCAGCTCCTATAATTCACCCCTCCACTTT. As protein: CASNGGSSYNSPLHF. Together with reference TRBV2 and TRBJ1-6, the CDR3 gives the full variable domain: EPEVTQTPSHQVTQMGQEVILRCVPISNHLYFYWYRQILGQKVEFLVSFYNNEISEKSEIFDDQFSVERPDGSNFTLKIRSTKLEDSAMYFCASNGGSSYNSPLHFGNGTRLTVT.

This clone was picked up a small number of times. The CDR3 DNA is TGCGCCAGCAGCGATGGGGCAGATCGGGGCTACACCTTC. It is translated as CASSDGADRGYTF. V is TRBV10-1 and J is TRBJ1-2, with D possibly TRBD1 on 5 matching bases. The CDR3 covers 13 residues. Germline CDR1 is WNHNN and CDR2 is SYGVQD (reference sequence). Trimming pared 6 bases from V and 8 bases from J, leaving 16 bases between.

The J gene is TRBJ1-1, the V gene TRBV5-1, with TRBD1 identical over 10 bases. The CDR3 totals 18 residues. After removal of 2 bases from V and 1 base from J, the junction contained 11 bases not matched to a gene. CDR1 and CDR2 (germline): SGHRS, YFSETQ. The CDR3 loop reads CASSLRGQGFIGNTEAFF. The DNA for the CDR3 is TGCGCCAGCAGCTTAAGGGGACAGGGGTTTATAGGGAACACTGAAGCTTTCTTT.

This clone was recorded once. The chain has TRBV11-2 and TRBJ2-7; no clear D. CDR3 length: 12 amino acids. Trimming shortened V by 1 base and J by 6 bases, and 7 bases separated the two germline ends. CDR1 is SGHAT and CDR2 is FQNNGV in the germline V gene. The DNA of the CDR3 is TGTGCCAGCAGCTTAGGACACCCCGAGCAGTACTTC. Translation: CASSLGHPEQYF.

The chain carries TRBV9 and TRBJ1-2, with TRBD1 identical over 9 bases. In germline, CDR1 is SGDLS, CDR2 YYNGEE. The CDR3 has 13 amino acids. With V trimmed by 0 bases and J by 8 bases, 2 bases remained unmatched. CDR3 nucleotides: TGTGCCAGCAGCGTAGTTACAGGGGGCGGCTACACCTTC. Translating gives CASSVVTGGGYTF.

Only one count was recorded for this clone. V gene TRBV5-3 combines with J gene TRBJ2-7; perhaps TRBD1 as D (5 bases). TRBV5-3 is filed as an ORF, its function uncertain. Deletions cut 2 bases from V and 0 bases from J, with 15 bases between. There are 16 residues in the CDR3. CDR3 sequence reads: CARSFRRVLTSYEQYF. The CDR3 DNA sequence: TGTGCCAGAAGCTTCCGCAGGGTCCTTACCTCCTACGAGCAGTACTTC.